This T cell receptor beta chain was profiled in a study of cytomegalovirus exposure and HLA in healthy donors. Study-level background: Previous work identified 90 million to 130 million unique TCR beta sequences from about 179 million T cells. Notes on the study in general: A prior analysis recorded that most TCR beta V segments were productive about 87% or about 30% of the time. Presence/absence analyses supposed approximately even sequencing depth among donors. Cytomegalovirus status was reportedly diagnosed by the classifier with high specificity and sensitivity.

As concerns this clone: Its antigen is unidentified.

The V segment lost 6 bases and the J segment 0 bases; nucleotides outside the gene matches: 1. Germline V gene data show CDR1 as SGHTA and CDR2 as FQGTGA. This CDR3 is built from 14 residues. The PCR made use of 60 Vbeta and 13 Jbeta primers. Only in-frame clones appear in the TCRdb table, and some are missing; sequencing was by immunoSEQ multiplex PCR. The data hold some 140,000 clones, with 80% observed a single time. The V gene is TRBV7-3, the J gene TRBJ2-1, with TRBD2 matching 8 bases. The sequenced material came from PBMCs. This TCR came from a woman between 40 and 55 years old in good health and CMV-seropositive. For the CDR3, the DNA is TGTGCCAGCAGGGCGGGGGGCTCCTACAATGAGCAGTTCTTC. Protein: CASRAGGSYNEQFF.